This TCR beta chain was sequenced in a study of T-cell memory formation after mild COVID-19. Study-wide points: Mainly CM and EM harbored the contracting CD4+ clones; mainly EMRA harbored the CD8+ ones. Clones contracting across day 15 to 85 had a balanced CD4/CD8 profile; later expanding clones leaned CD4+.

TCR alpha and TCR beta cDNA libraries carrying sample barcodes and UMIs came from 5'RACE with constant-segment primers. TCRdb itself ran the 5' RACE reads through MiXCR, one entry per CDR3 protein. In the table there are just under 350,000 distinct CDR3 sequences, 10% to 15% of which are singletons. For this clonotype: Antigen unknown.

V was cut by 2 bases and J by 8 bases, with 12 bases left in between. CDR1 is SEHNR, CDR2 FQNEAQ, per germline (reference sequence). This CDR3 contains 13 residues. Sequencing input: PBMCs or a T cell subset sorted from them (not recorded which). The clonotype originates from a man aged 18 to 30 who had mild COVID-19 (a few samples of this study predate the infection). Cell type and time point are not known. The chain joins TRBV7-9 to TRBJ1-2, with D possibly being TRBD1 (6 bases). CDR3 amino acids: CASSLMATGGYTF. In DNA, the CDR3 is TGTGCCAGCAGCTTAATGGCCACAGGGGGCTACACCTTC.